The 15 T cell receptor beta chains listed next were all sequenced from one sample in a study of breast tumors, draining lymph nodes, adjacent tissues. Axillary draining lymph nodes of breast cancer patients supplied the node samples. TCRdb processed the multiplex PCR reads anew with MiXCR; each CDR3 protein has one entry. The data contain about 100,000 distinct CDR3 sequences, 21% of them singletons. The sample was axillary lymph node tissue. The receptors come from a female donor with breast cancer. Some clones in this sample may be carry-over from other donors' samples.

This clonotype was picked up many times. This chain links TRBV7-6 with TRBJ1-5; D not certain. Germline CDR1 reads SGHVS; CDR2 reads FNYEAQ. This CDR3 is 13 amino acids long. With 5 bases removed from V and 4 bases from J, the gap between germline ends came to 9 bases. CDR3 in amino acids: CASSPDGNQPQHF. CDR3 DNA: TGTGCCAGCAGCCCTGACGGGAATCAGCCCCAGCATTTT. Drawing the rest from reference TRBV7-6 and TRBJ1-5, the complete variable domain is GAGVSQSPRYKVTKRGQDVALRCDPISGHVSLYWYRQALGQGPEFLTYFNYEAQQDKSGLPNDRFSAERPEGSISTLTIQRTEQRDSAMYRCASSPDGNQPQHFGDGTRLSIL.

This clonotype was observed at least ten times. The J gene is TRBJ2-5, the V gene TRBV2; no reliable D call. Trimming cost V 7 bases and J 3 bases, with 6 bases left between them. The CDR3 sequence is 11 residues long. CDR1 and CDR2 (germline): SNHLY, FYNNEI. CDR3 sequence: CASIREETQYF. The CDR3 DNA reads TGTGCCAGCATACGTGAAGAGACCCAGTACTTC.

In its sample, this clonotype was seen many times. The chain employs TRBV6-5 and TRBJ2-7; 10 bases are a match to TRBD1. The germline V gene has CDR1 MNHEY and CDR2 SVGAGI. V was clipped by 0 bases and J by 5 bases; unmatched bases: 7. CDR3 length: 16 residues. For the CDR3, the DNA is TGTGCCAGCAGTTACTCCGGTGGACAGGGGGTAAACGAGCAGTACTTC. It translates to CASSYSGGQGVNEQYF.

This clonotype was picked up many times. This rearrangement joins TRBV5-1 to TRBJ2-5; 9 bases fit TRBD1. In germline, CDR1 is SGHRS, CDR2 YFSETQ. V shed 0 bases, J shed 4 bases, and the junction held 10 bases outside the gene matches. The CDR3 covers 17 residues. The CDR3 sequence: CASSLGAQDRGRETQYF. For the CDR3, the DNA is TGCGCCAGCAGCTTGGGAGCCCAGGACAGGGGAAGAGAGACCCAGTACTTC.

The sample holds many counts of this clonotype. The chain joins TRBV28 to TRBJ2-7, with 9 bases matching TRBD1. The V segment lost 4 bases and the J segment 9 bases; nucleotides outside the gene matches: 4. Germline V gene lookup returns CDR1 MDHEN and CDR2 SYDVKM. This CDR3 is 12 amino acids long. DNA of the CDR3: TGTGCCAGCAGTTCACAGGGGGCAGGGCAGTACTTC. This codes for CASSSQGAGQYF. The variable domain in full, completed from reference TRBV28 and TRBJ2-7, reads DVKVTQSSRYLVKRTGEKVFLECVQDMDHENMFWYRQDPGLGLRLIYFSYDVKMKEKGDIPEGYSVSREKKERFSLILESASTNQTSMYLCASSSQGAGQYFGPGTRLTVT.

This clonotype came up many times. The chain uses TRBV5-8 and TRBJ2-1; D gene unclear. V was pared by 5 bases and J by 8 bases, with 11 bases between. Germline-derived CDR1 and CDR2 are SGHTS and YDEGEE. The CDR3 is 12 amino acids. In nucleotides, the CDR3 is TGTGCCAGCAGGCAAAAGGCCGATGAGCAGTTCTTC. This codes for CASRQKADEQFF.

In this sample, this clonotype turned up many times. The rearrangement joins TRBV7-8 to TRBJ1-6; the D is unclear. The CDR3 extends over 13 amino acids. The V end was cut by 3 bases, the J end by 8 bases, with 8 bases between. Germline loops: CDR1 SGHVS, CDR2 FQNEAQ. The CDR3 sequence: CASSFKGYSPLHF. CDR3 in DNA: TGTGCCAGCAGCTTTAAGGGCTATTCACCCCTCCACTTT.

Many counts were recorded for this clonotype. This chain links TRBV7-8 with TRBJ1-5; tentatively, D is TRBD1 (6 bases). Trimming took 4 bases from V and 5 from J, leaving 15 bases between them. The germline gives CDR1 SGHVS, CDR2 FQNEAQ. CDR3 length: 15 amino acids. In DNA form, the CDR3 reads TGTGCCAGCAGCTCCGGACAGACCTTCGATCAGCCCCAGCATTTT. Translation gives CASSSGQTFDQPQHF.

The rearrangement joins TRBV6-1 to TRBJ1-5; D may be TRBD1 (5 bases). Germline V gives CDR1 MNHNS, CDR2 SASEGT. This CDR3 region has 15 residues. The V end lost 1 base, the J end lost 0 bases, and 7 bases lay between the germline ends. CDR3 in amino acids: CASSEGGVSNQPQHF. The CDR3 DNA follows: TGTGCCAGCAGTGAAGGGGGGGTTAGCAATCAGCCCCAGCATTTT.

This rearrangement joins TRBV13 to TRBJ2-2; perhaps TRBD2 as D (6 bases). Per the germline V gene, CDR1 is PRHDT and CDR2 is FYEKMQ (reference sequence). The CDR3 totals 14 residues. V was clipped by 2 bases and J by 5 bases, with 9 bases between them. CDR3 loop: CASSLRGGTGELFF. For the CDR3, the DNA is TGTGCCAGCAGCTTAAGAGGAGGGACCGGGGAGCTGTTTTTT.

As regards this clonotype: A clone one base away is much larger, so this may be a read error. The chain is built from TRBV7-3 and TRBJ2-1; TRBD1 or TRBD2 may be the D gene (5 bases each). Trimming removed 8 bases at V and 10 bases at J, with 15 bases between. From germline, CDR1 is SGHTA and CDR2 FQGTGA. The length of the CDR3 is 12 residues. CDR3 residues: CASGAGTGEQFF. In nucleotides, the CDR3 is TGTGCCAGCGGCGCTGGGACCGGGGAGCAGTTCTTC.

This clonotype was recorded many times. For the CDR3, the DNA is TGTGCCAGCAGCTTAACGACCCACAATGAGCAGTTCTTC. Its translation: CASSLTTHNEQFF. The chain uses TRBV7-3 and TRBJ2-1; no clear D gene. Trimming pared 0 bases from V and 5 bases from J, leaving 5 bases between. The CDR3 is 13 amino acids. Germline V gives CDR1 SGHTA, CDR2 FQGTGA.

This clonotype was observed a few times. V and J are TRBV10-3 and TRBJ2-1, with D possibly being TRBD2 (6 bases). The germline V and J ends were trimmed by 4 bases and 6 bases, with 10 bases remaining between them. In germline, CDR1 is ENHRY, CDR2 SYGVKD. The CDR3 contains 13 residues. The CDR3 nucleotides read TGTGCCATCAGTGCGGGAGCGGGCAATGAGCAGTTCTTC. Its protein product is CAISAGAGNEQFF.

This chain links TRBV5-1 with TRBJ2-1; D is ambiguous. Trimming pared 3 bases from V and 5 bases from J, leaving 9 bases between. This CDR3 contains 13 residues. Germline loops: CDR1 SGHRS, CDR2 YFSETQ. CDR3 coding DNA: TGCGCCAGCAGCTCGGTAGGAAACAATGAGCAGTTCTTC. The encoded protein is CASSSVGNNEQFF.

Ten or more counts support this clonotype. The chain has TRBV9 and TRBJ1-2; D gene uncertain. CDR1 and CDR2 (germline): SGDLS, YYNGEE. The CDR3 totals 12 residues. Between the trimmed V and J ends, which lost 0 bases and 5 bases, there was a span of 5 bases. DNA of the CDR3: TGTGCCAGCAGCGTAGCGGGGTATGGCTACACCTTC. Translation gives CASSVAGYGYTF.